One sample yielded the 11 T cell receptor beta chains listed below, sequenced in a study of blood T cells in healthy people across ages. Next came a second PCR, run for 7 to 11 cycles, which used a sample-barcoded 5' primer along with a J-beta primer mix. TCRdb analysed the 5' RACE reads with MiXCR anew, one entry per CDR3 protein. The sample includes 890,000 or so distinct CDR3 sequences, around 62% seen only once; the top ten take 25% to 30%. The sequenced material came from blood. The source of these receptors is a man aged 25-45 years in good health.

The sample holds a few counts of this clonotype. The CDR3 loop is CASSLWDDDALETQYF. The DNA for the CDR3 is TGTGCCAGCAGTTTATGGGACGACGACGCGCTGGAGACCCAGTACTTC. The gene calls are TRBV28 and TRBJ2-5; the D is unclear. The V gene lost 0 bases and the J gene lost 5 bases, with 16 bases spanning the gap. The CDR3 covers 16 residues. Germline V lookup: CDR1 MDHEN, CDR2 SYDVKM.

This rearrangement joins TRBV4-2 to TRBJ2-1; 9 bases map to TRBD2. The CDR3 sequence is 18 residues long. Germline assignment: CDR1 LGHNA and CDR2 YNFKEQ. V trimming: 1 base; J trimming: 4 bases; junction bases outside the gene matches: 11. CDR3 bases: TGTGCCAGCAGCCAAGTGGTTAGCGGGGGCCCTTTTTACAATGAGCAGTTCTTC. Its protein product is CASSQVVSGGPFYNEQFF.

The V and J genes are TRBV20-1 and TRBJ2-7, with TRBD2 matching over 7 bases. The germline V gene has CDR1 DFQATT and CDR2 SNEGSKA (reference sequence). The CDR3 runs 14 residues. V was clipped by 1 base and J by 2 bases; unmatched bases: 5. The CDR3 is CSARGGGRAYEQYF. In DNA, the CDR3 is TGCAGTGCTAGAGGGGGAGGGCGGGCCTACGAGCAGTACTTC.

A word on this clonotype: Relative to the germline gene, one junction end is altered; a read error may explain this. The rearrangement joins TRBV4-1 to TRBJ2-2, with D uncertain. There are 16 residues in the CDR3. CDR1 MGHRA and CDR2 YSYEKL come from the germline V gene. CDR3: CASSLLSPANPGELFF. CDR3 nucleotides: TGCGCCAGCAGCCTCTTATCCCCAGCGAACCCCGGGGAGCTGTTTTTT.

The genes are TRBV20-1 and TRBJ2-4, with 9 bases matching TRBD1. The J call is doubtful: the DNA matches TRBJ2-7 better. The germline V gene has CDR1 DFQATT and CDR2 SNEGSKA (reference sequence). There are 17 residues in the CDR3. The CDR3 sequence is CSARDLGQGKVEGEQYF. The CDR3 DNA follows: TGCAGTGCTAGAGACCTGGGACAGGGTAAAGTCGAAGGCGAGCAGTACTTC.

This chain connects TRBV15 to TRBJ1-2; possible D gene TRBD1, 6 bases. CDR1 LNHNV and CDR2 YYDKDF come from the germline V gene (reference sequence). Between the trimmed V and J ends, which lost 0 bases and 4 bases, there was a span of 9 bases. The CDR3 covers 14 residues. This CDR3 reads CATSRDGGGYGYTF. The CDR3 coding sequence is TGTGCCACCAGCAGAGACGGGGGCGGCTATGGCTACACCTTC.

Details on this clonotype: At one end, the junction sequence differs from germline, possibly due to a read error. This chain connects TRBV2 to TRBJ2-5; 7 bases are shared with TRBD1. Germline values: CDR1 SNHLY, CDR2 FYNNEI. The CDR3 sequence is 15 residues long. The CDR3 sequence is CASSEGRDSQEAQYF. In DNA form, the CDR3 reads TGTGCCAGCAGTGAAGGTCGGGACAGCCAAGAGGCCCAGTACTTC.

V is TRBV4-2 and J is TRBJ2-7; 8 bases line up with TRBD1. This CDR3 is built from 14 residues. Looked up from germline, CDR1 is LGHNA and CDR2 is YNFKEQ. The J segment lost 5 bases and the V segment lost 3 bases, leaving 6 bases of the junction unmatched. The CDR3 DNA reads TGTGCCAGCAGCCATGGCAGGGGGCCTGACGAGCAGTACTTC. Its translation is CASSHGRGPDEQYF.

The rearrangement links TRBV4-2 to TRBJ2-3; 8 nucleotides agree with TRBD2. Germline V gives CDR1 LGHNA, CDR2 YNFKEQ. V was clipped by 0 bases and J by 5 bases; unmatched bases: 10. This CDR3 spans 17 amino acids. CDR3 nucleotides: TGTGCCAGCAGCCAAGAGGGCCCTCGGGGGGGCAGAGATACGCAGTATTTT. Translation gives CASSQEGPRGGRDTQYF.

The rearrangement links TRBV9 to TRBJ2-3; D ambiguous. V lost 2 bases and J 0 bases, leaving 13 bases between the germline ends. The CDR3 runs 16 residues. The germline CDR1 and CDR2 sequences are SGDLS and YYNGEE. The CDR3 sequence is CASSVGRKTSTDTQYF. The CDR3, as DNA: TGTGCCAGCAGCGTTGGCAGGAAAACTAGCACAGATACGCAGTATTTT.

To note about this clonotype: It may be a read error: a sequence one base away is much more abundant. This rearrangement joins TRBV11-3 to TRBJ2-5; 8 bases align to TRBD1. The CDR3 is 16 residues long. Per the germline V gene, CDR1 is SGHNT and CDR2 is YENEEA. V was clipped by 1 base and J by 11 bases; unmatched bases: 15. The CDR3 DNA sequence: TGTGCCAGCAGCTTAGGGGGGACAGGTCCTACCGGTGAGCAGTACTTC. As protein: CASSLGGTGPTGEQYF.